There are many counts of the clone carrying this T cell receptor (beta chain). The antigen remains unidentified. The presence of a unique molecular identifier marked each TCR cDNA molecule. TCRdb called the 5' RACE reads again in MiXCR, with one record for every CDR3 protein. The table includes 18,000 or so distinct CDR3 sequences, 5.5% to 8% detected once. Time point meaning: sample taken at primary tumor resection. No cells were sorted before sequencing. The whole RNA sequenced was extracted from tumor, nontumor lung or frozen PBMC. V was clipped by 3 bases and J by 6 bases; unmatched bases: 7. Germline values: CDR1 DFQATT, CDR2 SNEGSKA (reference sequence). This CDR3 spans 14 amino acids. The source of the sample is a study of spatial heterogeneity in lung cancer. General study results and limits: The study found that expanded intratumoral alpha and beta TCR counts tracked tumor mutation counts. Tallies of expanded TCRs, which were sorted into ubiquitous and regional groups, correlated with counts of ubiquitous and regional nonsynonymous mutations, respectively.

The gene calls are TRBV20-1 and TRBJ2-2; 7 bases fit TRBD2. Sequencing was performed on lung tumor tissue, taken at surgery. The sequence derives from a female donor with early-stage non-small cell lung cancer. The CDR3 sequence: CSASSGRYPGELFF. Written as DNA, the CDR3 is TGCAGTGCTAGTAGCGGGCGTTATCCCGGGGAGCTGTTTTTT.